This T cell receptor beta chain was sequenced during a study of shared clonotypes between healthy human individuals. Study results and caveats: The study's rarefaction showed incomplete sorted-subset sequencing despite large depth. An expected dependence of interdonor clonotype sharing on sequencing depth was noted. The study generally estimated greater richness for naive than memory subsets. Naive CD4 clonotypes overlapped across a handful of donors at about 5.2%.

J was trimmed by 6 bases and V by 4 bases; bases with no gene match: 8. The CDR3 is 15 amino acids. Germline V gene data show CDR1 as MDHEN and CDR2 as SYDVKM. As regards this clone: The antigen is unknown.

Selected positively for CCR7 and CD45RO-negative, naive CD8 cells excluded terminally differentiated effector memory CD45RA+ cells. Profiling relied on immunoSEQ multiplex PCR, and the TCRdb table lists in-frame clones only, not all of them. Here the sample spans under 2,000,000 clones, just under 95% being singletons. The rearrangement links TRBV28 to TRBJ1-4; 7 nucleotides align to TRBD1. The sequencing input was naive CD8+ T cells sorted from blood. The origin of this receptor is a man younger than 35 in good health. Here the CDR3 DNA reads TGTGCCAGCAGTTCACCCAGGGACAGATATGAAAAACTGTTTTTT. The encoded protein is CASSSPRDRYEKLFF.